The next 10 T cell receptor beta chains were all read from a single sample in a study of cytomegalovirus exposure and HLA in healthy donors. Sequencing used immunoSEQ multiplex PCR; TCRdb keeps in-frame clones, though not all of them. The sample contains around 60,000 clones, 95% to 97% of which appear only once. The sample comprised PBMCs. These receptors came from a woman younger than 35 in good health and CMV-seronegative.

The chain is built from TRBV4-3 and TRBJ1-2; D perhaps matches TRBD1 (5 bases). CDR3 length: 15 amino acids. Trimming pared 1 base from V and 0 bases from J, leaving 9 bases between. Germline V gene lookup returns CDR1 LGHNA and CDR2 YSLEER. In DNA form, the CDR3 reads TGCGCCAGCAGCCAAGGTGTGACAGCTAACTATGGCTACACCTTC. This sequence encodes CASSQGVTANYGYTF.

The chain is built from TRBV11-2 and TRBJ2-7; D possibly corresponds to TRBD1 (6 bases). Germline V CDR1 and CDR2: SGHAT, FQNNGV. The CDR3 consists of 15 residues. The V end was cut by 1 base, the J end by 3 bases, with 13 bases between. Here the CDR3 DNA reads TGTGCCAGCAGCTTAGTGGGGGCAGGGATCTACGAGCAGTACTTC. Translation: CASSLVGAGIYEQYF.

The CDR3, as DNA: TGTGCCAGCAGCCCCCTAGGGGAGGGAGGCGGCTACACCTTC. It specifies CASSPLGEGGGYTF. V usage is TRBV5-6 and J usage is TRBJ1-2; D is perhaps TRBD1 (5 bases). The CDR3 spans 14 residues. V gave up 4 bases and J gave up 8 bases, with 18 bases separating them. Per germline, CDR1 SGHDT and CDR2 YYEEEE.

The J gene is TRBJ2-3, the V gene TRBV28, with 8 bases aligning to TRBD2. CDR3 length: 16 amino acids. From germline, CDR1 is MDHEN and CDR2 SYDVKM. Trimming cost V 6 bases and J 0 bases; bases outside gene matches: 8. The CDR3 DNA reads TGTGCCAGCAGCCCAGGACTAGCACATAGCACAGATACGCAGTATTTT. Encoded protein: CASSPGLAHSTDTQYF.

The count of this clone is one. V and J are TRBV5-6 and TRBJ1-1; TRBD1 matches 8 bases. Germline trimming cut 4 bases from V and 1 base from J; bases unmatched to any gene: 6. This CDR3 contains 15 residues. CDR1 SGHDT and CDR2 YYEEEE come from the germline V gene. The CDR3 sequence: CASSPRTGKNTEAFF. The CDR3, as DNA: TGTGCCAGCAGCCCGCGGACAGGGAAGAACACTGAAGCTTTCTTT. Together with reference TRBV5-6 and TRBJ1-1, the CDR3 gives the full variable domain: DAGVTQSPTHLIKTRGQQVTLRCSPKSGHDTVSWYQQALGQGPQFIFQYYEEEERQRGNFPDRFSGHQFPNYSSELNVNALLLGDSALYLCASSPRTGKNTEAFFGQGTRLTVV.

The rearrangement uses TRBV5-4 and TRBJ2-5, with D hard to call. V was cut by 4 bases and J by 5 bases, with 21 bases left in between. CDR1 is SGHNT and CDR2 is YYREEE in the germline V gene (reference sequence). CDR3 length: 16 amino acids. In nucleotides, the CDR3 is TGTGCCAGCAGCCACCCATCCGGCGGCGGTTACGAGACCCAGTACTTC. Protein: CASSHPSGGGYETQYF.

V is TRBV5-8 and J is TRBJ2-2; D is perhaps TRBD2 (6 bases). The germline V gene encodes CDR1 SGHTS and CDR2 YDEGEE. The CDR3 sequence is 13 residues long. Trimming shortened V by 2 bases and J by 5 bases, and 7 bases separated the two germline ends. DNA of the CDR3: TGTGCCAGCAGCTTTCGGGGGACCGGGGAGCTGTTTTTT. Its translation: CASSFRGTGELFF.

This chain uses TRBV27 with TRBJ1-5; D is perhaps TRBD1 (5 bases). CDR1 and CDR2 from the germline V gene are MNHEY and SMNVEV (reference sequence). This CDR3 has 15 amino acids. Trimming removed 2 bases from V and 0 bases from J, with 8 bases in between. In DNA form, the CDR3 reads TGTGCCAGCAGTTTACGGGGGACTAGCAATCAGCCCCAGCATTTT. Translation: CASSLRGTSNQPQHF.

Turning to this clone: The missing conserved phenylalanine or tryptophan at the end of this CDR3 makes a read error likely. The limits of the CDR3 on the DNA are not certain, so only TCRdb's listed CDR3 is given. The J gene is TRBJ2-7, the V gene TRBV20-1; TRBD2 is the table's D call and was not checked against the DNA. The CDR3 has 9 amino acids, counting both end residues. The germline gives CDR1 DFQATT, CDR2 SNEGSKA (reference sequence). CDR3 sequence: CSAPPEGVY.

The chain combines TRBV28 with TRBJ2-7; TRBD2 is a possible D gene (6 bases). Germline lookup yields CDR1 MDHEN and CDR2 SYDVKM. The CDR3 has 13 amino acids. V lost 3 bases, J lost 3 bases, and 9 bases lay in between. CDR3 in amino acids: CASSLGGNYEQYF. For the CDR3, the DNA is TGTGCCAGCAGTTTGGGAGGAAACTACGAGCAGTACTTC. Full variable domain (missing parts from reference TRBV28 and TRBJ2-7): DVKVTQSSRYLVKRTGEKVFLECVQDMDHENMFWYRQDPGLGLRLIYFSYDVKMKEKGDIPEGYSVSREKKERFSLILESASTNQTSMYLCASSLGGNYEQYFGPGTRLTVT.